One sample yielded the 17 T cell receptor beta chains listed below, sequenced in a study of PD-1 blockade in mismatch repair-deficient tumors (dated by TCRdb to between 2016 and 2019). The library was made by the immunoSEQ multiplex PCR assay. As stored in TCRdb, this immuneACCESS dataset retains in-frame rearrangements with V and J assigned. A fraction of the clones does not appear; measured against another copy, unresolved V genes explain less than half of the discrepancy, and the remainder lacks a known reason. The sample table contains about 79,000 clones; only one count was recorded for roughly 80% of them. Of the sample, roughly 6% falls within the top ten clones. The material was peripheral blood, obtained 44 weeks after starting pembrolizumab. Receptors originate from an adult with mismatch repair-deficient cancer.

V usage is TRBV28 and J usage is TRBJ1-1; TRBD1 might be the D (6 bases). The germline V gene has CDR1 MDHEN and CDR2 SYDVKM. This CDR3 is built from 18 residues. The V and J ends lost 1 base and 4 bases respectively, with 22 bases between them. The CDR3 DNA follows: TGTGCCAGCAGTTTATCCTCCCCCGGACAGTCTGGCGTCACTGAAGCTTTCTTT. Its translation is CASSLSSPGQSGVTEAFF.

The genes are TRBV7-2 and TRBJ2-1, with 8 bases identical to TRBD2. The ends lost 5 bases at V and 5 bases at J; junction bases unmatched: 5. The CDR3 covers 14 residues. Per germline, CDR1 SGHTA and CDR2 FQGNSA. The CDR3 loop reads CASSHGAGDNEQFF. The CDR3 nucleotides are TGTGCCAGCAGCCACGGAGCGGGGGACAATGAGCAGTTCTTC.

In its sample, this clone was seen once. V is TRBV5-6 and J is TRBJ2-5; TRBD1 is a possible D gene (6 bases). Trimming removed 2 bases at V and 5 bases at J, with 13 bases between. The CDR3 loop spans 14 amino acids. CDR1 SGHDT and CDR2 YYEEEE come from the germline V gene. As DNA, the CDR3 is TGTGCCAGCAGCTTCACAGGGTTAGGGGAGACCCAGTACTTC. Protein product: CASSFTGLGETQYF.

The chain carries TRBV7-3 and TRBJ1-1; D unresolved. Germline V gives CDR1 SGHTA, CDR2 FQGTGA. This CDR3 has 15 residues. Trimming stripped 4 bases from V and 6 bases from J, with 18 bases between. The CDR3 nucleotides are TGTGCCAGCAGCTCCGCCGGTAGAGGGTTGGCTGAAGCTTTCTTT. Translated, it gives CASSSAGRGLAEAFF.

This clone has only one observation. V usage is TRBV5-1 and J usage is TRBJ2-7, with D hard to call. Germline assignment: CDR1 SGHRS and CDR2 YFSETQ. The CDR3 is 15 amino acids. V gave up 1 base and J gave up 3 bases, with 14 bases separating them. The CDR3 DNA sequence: TGCGCCAGCAGCTTGATTCCTAATGACATCTACGAGCAGTACTTC. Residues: CASSLIPNDIYEQYF.

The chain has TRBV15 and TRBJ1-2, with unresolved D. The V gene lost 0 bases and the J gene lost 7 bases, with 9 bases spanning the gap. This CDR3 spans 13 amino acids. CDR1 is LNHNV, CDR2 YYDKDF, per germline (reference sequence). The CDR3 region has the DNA TGTGCCACCAGCAGAGATAGGGTCCCTGGCTACACCTTC. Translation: CATSRDRVPGYTF.

CDR3 in amino acids: CASTPMDRRSGNTIYF. CDR3 DNA sequence: TGTGCCAGTACCCCGATGGACAGGCGCTCTGGAAACACCATATATTTT. V gene TRBV19 combines with J gene TRBJ1-3; 7 bases line up with TRBD1. This CDR3 is 16 amino acids long. Germline CDR1 LNHDA, CDR2 SQIVND (reference sequence). Trimming took 7 bases from V and 0 from J; bases not matched to a gene: 9.

In DNA form, the CDR3 reads TGTGCCAGCAGCTTGAAGGGACAGGGGGCGGAGGGCTACACCTTC. Translating gives CASSLKGQGAEGYTF. This rearrangement joins TRBV7-9 to TRBJ1-2; 12 positions match TRBD1. V shed 3 bases and J 8 bases; nucleotides not matched to a gene: 7. This CDR3 comprises 15 residues. CDR1 and CDR2 from the germline V gene are SEHNR and FQNEAQ (reference sequence).

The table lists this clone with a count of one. DNA for the CDR3: TGTGCCAGCAACCTCGGGTGGGGCACTGAAGCTTTCTTT. Translation: CASNLGWGTEAFF. The chain joins TRBV27 to TRBJ1-1; no clear D. The CDR3 is made up of 13 amino acids. Looked up from germline, CDR1 is MNHEY and CDR2 is SMNVEV (reference sequence). The germline V and J ends were trimmed by 7 bases and 4 bases, with 13 bases remaining between them.

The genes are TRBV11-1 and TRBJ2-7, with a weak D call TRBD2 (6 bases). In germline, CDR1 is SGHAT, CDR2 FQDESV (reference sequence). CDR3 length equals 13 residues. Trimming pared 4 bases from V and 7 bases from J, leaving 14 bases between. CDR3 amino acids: CASSWIAEGEQYF. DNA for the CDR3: TGTGCCAGCAGCTGGATAGCGGAGGGTGAGCAGTACTTC.

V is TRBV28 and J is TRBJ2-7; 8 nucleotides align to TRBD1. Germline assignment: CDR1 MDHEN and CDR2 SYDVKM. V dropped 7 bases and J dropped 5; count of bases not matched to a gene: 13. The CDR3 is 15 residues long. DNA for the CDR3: TGTGCCAGCACCCCGATGACAGGGGCCGTGGACGAGCAGTACTTC. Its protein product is CASTPMTGAVDEQYF.

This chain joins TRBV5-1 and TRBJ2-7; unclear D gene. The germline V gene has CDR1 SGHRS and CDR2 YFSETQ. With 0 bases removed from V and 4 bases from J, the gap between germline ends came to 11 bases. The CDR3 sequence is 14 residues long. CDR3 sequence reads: CASSLGPTGYEQYF. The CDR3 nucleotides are TGCGCCAGCAGCTTGGGCCCAACCGGGTACGAGCAGTACTTC.

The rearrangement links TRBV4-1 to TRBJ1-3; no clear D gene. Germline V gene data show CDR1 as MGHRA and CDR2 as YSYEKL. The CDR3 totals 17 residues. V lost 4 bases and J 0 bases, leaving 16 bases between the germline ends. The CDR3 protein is CASSRTEAVFSGNTIYF. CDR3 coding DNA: TGCGCCAGCAGCCGAACCGAGGCGGTCTTCTCTGGAAACACCATATATTTT.

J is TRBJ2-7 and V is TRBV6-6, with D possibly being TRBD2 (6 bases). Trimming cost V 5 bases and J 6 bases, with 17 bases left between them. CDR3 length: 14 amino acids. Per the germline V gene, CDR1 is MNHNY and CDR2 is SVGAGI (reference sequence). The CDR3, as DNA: TGTGCCAGCAGTCTCCCGGGACTCGAGGCCGAGCAGTACTTC. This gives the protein CASSLPGLEAEQYF.

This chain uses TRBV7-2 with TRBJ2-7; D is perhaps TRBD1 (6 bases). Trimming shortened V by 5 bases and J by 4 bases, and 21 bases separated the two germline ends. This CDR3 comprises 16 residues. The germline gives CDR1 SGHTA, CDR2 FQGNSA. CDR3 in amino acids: CASSARQGLDRYEQYF. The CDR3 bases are TGTGCCAGCAGCGCGAGGCAGGGGCTGGATAGGTACGAGCAGTACTTC.

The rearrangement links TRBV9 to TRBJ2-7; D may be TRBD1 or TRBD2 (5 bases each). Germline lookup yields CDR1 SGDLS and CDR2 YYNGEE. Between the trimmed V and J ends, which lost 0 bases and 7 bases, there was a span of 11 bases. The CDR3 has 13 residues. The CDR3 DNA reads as TGTGCCAGCAGCGTAGCCGGGGCTGGGGAGCAGTACTTC. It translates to CASSVAGAGEQYF.

The CDR3 loop reads CASSEWGGERNTEAFF. In nucleotides, the CDR3 is TGTGCCAGCAGTGAATGGGGGGGGGAGCGGAACACTGAAGCTTTCTTT. This chain links TRBV25-1 with TRBJ1-1; perhaps TRBD1 as D (5 bases). V gave up 1 base and J gave up 1 base, with 13 bases separating them. The germline V gene encodes CDR1 MGHDK and CDR2 SYGVNS. The CDR3 runs 16 residues.